This TCR beta chain was recovered during a study of blood T cell repertoires in COVID-19. The overall study: Sources were T cells, B-cell-depleted T cells, or PBMCs; the material itself was cDNA or gDNA.

CDR1 and CDR2 from the germline V gene are LGHDT and YNNKEL (reference sequence). Between the trimmed V and J ends, which lost 4 bases and 3 bases, there was a span of 13 bases. The CDR3 loop spans 15 amino acids. Under the authors' procedure: Researchers report that nucleated cell counts were estimated from reference gene primer amplification. TCRdb keeps only in-frame clones here, not all; method: immunoSEQ multiplex PCR. The DNA gave D and trimming, while V, J and clone size come from that table. Counted here are about 170,000 clones, about 88% occurring once; the ten biggest clones make up about 26%.

The V gene is TRBV3-1 (or the pseudogene TRBV3-2), the J gene TRBJ1-5; tentative D call: TRBD1 (5 bases). Sequences were obtained from peripheral blood. The clonotype was recovered from a man in his sixties with acute or convalescent COVID-19. CDR3 amino acids: CASSPQGLDNQPQHF. CDR3 nucleotide sequence: TGTGCCAGCAGCCCCCAGGGTTTGGACAATCAGCCCCAGCATTTT.